This paragraph reports one TCR beta chain. The data originate from a study of OX40 agonist ivuxolimab in advanced cancers. Study as a whole: Every patient in dose escalation had hepatocellular carcinoma, melanoma, renal cell or head and neck cancer. Of the participants, over 30% had some prior anti-PD-1, anti-PD-L1 or anti-CTLA-4 therapy, which was allowed.

Blood draws occurred at baseline, cycle 4 day 1, and cycle 7 day 1. Trimming shortened V by 2 bases and J by 7 bases, and 8 bases separated the two germline ends. Germline loops: CDR1 WSHSY, CDR2 SAAADI. There are 12 residues in the CDR3. Libraries were prepared by immunoSEQ multiplex PCR; TCRdb keeps only in-frame clonotypes and omits some of them. In the table there are under 85,000 clones, around 86% of which are singletons. Specimen: CD4+ or CD8+ T cells sorted from blood, collected in a trial of the OX40 agonist ivuxolimab. This TCR was recovered from an adult with an advanced solid tumor such as melanoma, head and neck, liver or kidney cancer. This chain links TRBV10-2 with TRBJ1-2; TRBD1 is a possible D gene (5 bases). CDR3 sequence: CASSELGTGYTF. The CDR3, as DNA: TGCGCCAGCAGTGAGCTGGGGACTGGCTACACCTTC.